The 16 T cell receptor beta chains given below trace back to one sample, sequenced in a study of CXCR3-negative and CXCR3-positive naive CD8 T cells (dated by TCRdb to the late 2010s). Their antigens remain unidentified. Beyond this particular receptor, the publication reports: TRB CDR3s from CXCR3-positive naive cells showed higher hydrophobicity (lower Kidera factor 4), lower energy, and higher strength and volume indices than CXCR3-negative naive cells.

The reads were generated on a NextSeq 550. The Human TCR Profiling Kit (MiLaboratory) was used to prepare UMI-labeled 5' RACE TRB cDNA libraries. TCRdb reprocessed the reads, and each CDR3 protein sequence is entered once, without DNA. Per the sample table, the count is roughly 110,000 distinct CDR3 sequences. The ten largest clones add up to just over 0.35% of the sample. Sequenced input: naive CXCR3+ CD8+ T cells from blood. In light of the paper, this sample's cell subset or site label describes: CD45RO-CCR7+CD27+CD95- naive CD8+ T cells expressing CXCR3 (TNR3+). The receptors here all came from a human donor in good health. Some clones in this sample may be carry-over from other donors' samples.

V is TRBV28 and J is TRBJ2-7; without DNA, the TCRdb call of TRBD2 cannot be checked. The CDR3 totals 15 residues. Germline lookup yields CDR1 MDHEN and CDR2 SYDVKM. This chain's CDR3 is CASSSSGTLHYEQYF.

The chain carries TRBV29-1 and TRBJ2-1; TCRdb's D gene call, TRBD2, goes unchecked for lack of DNA. The CDR3 extends over 15 amino acids. In germline, CDR1 is SQVTM, CDR2 ANQGSEA. CDR3 region: CSVETGTRANNEQFF.

The V call is TRBV12-3 or TRBV12-4, the J call TRBJ2-1; TCRdb's assignment of TRBD2 cannot be checked, as there is no DNA. CDR3 size: 16 residues. This CDR3 is CASIPFAGGRYNEQFF.

The chain employs TRBV20-1 and TRBJ2-3; TCRdb's D gene call, TRBD2, goes unchecked for lack of DNA. Germline V gene lookup returns CDR1 DFQATT and CDR2 SNEGSKA (reference sequence). The CDR3 extends over 20 amino acids. CDR3 sequence: CSATSPGPTSGGVALVTQYF.

Here the CDR3 reads CASSYTENYGYTF. The gene calls are TRBV6-5 and TRBJ1-2. There are 13 residues in the CDR3. CDR1 and CDR2 from the germline V gene are MNHEY and SVGAGI.

The chain combines TRBV5-1 with TRBJ2-1; no DNA is available, so the TRBD1 call from TCRdb remains unchecked. The CDR3 sequence is 15 residues long. CDR1 and CDR2 from the germline V gene are SGHRS and YFSETQ. The CDR3 region is CASSAGQGMRNEQFF.

This chain uses TRBV28 with TRBJ2-7; the TCRdb call, TRBD2, lacks DNA for checking. CDR3 length: 14 residues. The germline gives CDR1 MDHEN, CDR2 SYDVKM. Here the CDR3 reads CASSGREAPYEQYF.

CDR3 protein: CSVLGTGVTGELFF. The chain is built from TRBV29-1 and TRBJ2-2; absent DNA, TCRdb's TRBD1 call cannot be checked. The CDR3 runs 14 residues. Per the germline V gene, CDR1 is SQVTM and CDR2 is ANQGSEA.

The J gene is TRBJ1-5, the V gene TRBV12-3 or TRBV12-4. There are 19 residues in the CDR3. The CDR3 reads CASSLVRQGAYFSNQPQHF.

The CDR3 protein is CASNRGHSSYEQYF. The chain carries TRBV27 and TRBJ2-7; TCRdb's D call, TRBD1, is unchecked because there is no DNA. CDR3 length: 14 residues. CDR1 MNHEY and CDR2 SMNVEV come from the germline V gene (reference sequence).

V usage is TRBV23-1 and J usage is TRBJ2-3; TCRdb's D call, TRBD1, is unchecked because there is no DNA. TRBV23-1 is assigned to the ORF class and has an uncertain function. The CDR3 covers 16 residues. CDR3 in amino acids: CASSQGTETSTDTQYF.

The rearrangement joins TRBV29-1 to TRBJ2-5. Germline V gene lookup returns CDR1 SQVTM and CDR2 ANQGSEA. CDR3 length: 13 amino acids. CDR3 region: CSVEMGNQETQYF.

The chain recombines TRBV29-1 with TRBJ2-7. The CDR3 is 11 residues long. Germline CDR1 and CDR2: SQVTM and ANQGSEA. The CDR3 sequence: CSVEVTYEQYF.

The chain employs TRBV4-3 and TRBJ2-1; no DNA is available, so the TRBD2 call from TCRdb remains unchecked. The germline V gene has CDR1 LGHNA and CDR2 YSLEER. The CDR3 has 20 residues. The CDR3 sequence is CASSHPLERSQRGVNNEQFF.

V is TRBV20-1 and J is TRBJ2-1; no DNA is available, so the TRBD2 call from TCRdb remains unchecked. The germline gives CDR1 DFQATT, CDR2 SNEGSKA (reference sequence). The CDR3 contains 16 residues. The CDR3 loop reads CSARDSGGATYNEQFF.

The V and J genes are TRBV7-8 and TRBJ2-2; lacking DNA, the TRBD1 call made by TCRdb goes unchecked. The CDR3 extends over 17 amino acids. Germline values: CDR1 SGHVS, CDR2 FQNEAQ. The chain's CDR3 is CASSPWDREVDTGELFF.